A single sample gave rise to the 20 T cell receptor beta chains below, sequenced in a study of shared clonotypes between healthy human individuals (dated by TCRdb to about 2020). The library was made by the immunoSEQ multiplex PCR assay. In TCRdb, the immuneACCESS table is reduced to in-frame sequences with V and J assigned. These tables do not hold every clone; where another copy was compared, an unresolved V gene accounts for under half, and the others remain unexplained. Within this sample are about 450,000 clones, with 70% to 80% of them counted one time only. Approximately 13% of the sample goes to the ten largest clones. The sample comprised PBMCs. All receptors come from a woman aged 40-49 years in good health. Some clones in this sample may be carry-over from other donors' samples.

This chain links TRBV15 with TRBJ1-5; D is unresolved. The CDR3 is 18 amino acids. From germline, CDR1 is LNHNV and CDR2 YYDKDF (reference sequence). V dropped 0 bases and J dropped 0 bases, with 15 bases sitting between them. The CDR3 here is CATSREFVRSYSNQPQHF. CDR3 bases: TGTGCCACCAGCAGAGAATTCGTCAGGAGTTATAGCAATCAGCCCCAGCATTTT.

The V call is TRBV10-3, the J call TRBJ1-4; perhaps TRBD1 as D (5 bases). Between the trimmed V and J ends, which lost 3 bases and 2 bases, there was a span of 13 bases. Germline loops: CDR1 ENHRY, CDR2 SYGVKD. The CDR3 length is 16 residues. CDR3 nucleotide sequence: TGTGCCATCAGTGATGACAGAAAGACTACTAATGAAAAACTGTTTTTT. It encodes CAISDDRKTTNEKLFF.

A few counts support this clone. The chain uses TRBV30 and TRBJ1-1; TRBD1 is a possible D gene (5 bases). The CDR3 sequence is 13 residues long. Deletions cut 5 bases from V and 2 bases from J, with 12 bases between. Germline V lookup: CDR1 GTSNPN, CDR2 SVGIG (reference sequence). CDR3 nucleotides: TGTGCCTGGGACTCAGGGATTAACACTGAAGCTTTCTTT. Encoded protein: CAWDSGINTEAFF.

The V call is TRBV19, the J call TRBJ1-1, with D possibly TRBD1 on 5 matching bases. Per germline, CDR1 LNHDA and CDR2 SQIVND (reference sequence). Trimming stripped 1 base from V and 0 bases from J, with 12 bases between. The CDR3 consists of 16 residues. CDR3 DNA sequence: TGTGCCAGTAGTATAGGTCAGGGTTCGATGAACACTGAAGCTTTCTTT. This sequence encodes CASSIGQGSMNTEAFF. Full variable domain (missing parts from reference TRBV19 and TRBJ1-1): DGGITQSPKYLFRKEGQNVTLSCEQNLNHDAMYWYRQDPGQGLRLIYYSQIVNDFQKGDIAEGYSVSREKKESFPLTVTSAQKNPTAFYLCASSIGQGSMNTEAFFGQGTRLTVV.

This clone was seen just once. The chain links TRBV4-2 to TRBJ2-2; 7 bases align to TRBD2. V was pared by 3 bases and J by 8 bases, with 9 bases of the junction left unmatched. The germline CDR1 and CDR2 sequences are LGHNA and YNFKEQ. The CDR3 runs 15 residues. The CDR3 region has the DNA TGTGCCAGCAGCCAGGTGGCGGGAGTAGAAGGGGAGCTGTTTTTT. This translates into CASSQVAGVEGELFF.

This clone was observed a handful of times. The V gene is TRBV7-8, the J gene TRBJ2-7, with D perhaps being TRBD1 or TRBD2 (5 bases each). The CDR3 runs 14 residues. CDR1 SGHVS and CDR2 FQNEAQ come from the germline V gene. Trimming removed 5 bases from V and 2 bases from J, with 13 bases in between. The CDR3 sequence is CASSTIGGPYEQYF. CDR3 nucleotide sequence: TGTGCCAGCAGCACGATTGGGGGACCCTACGAGCAGTACTTC.

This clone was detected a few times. The CDR3 sequence is CASSYNSLGFADTQYF. CDR3 in DNA: TGCGCCAGCAGCTATAACTCGTTGGGTTTTGCAGATACGCAGTATTTT. The chain recombines TRBV4-1 with TRBJ2-3; D call uncertain. Trimming shortened V by 5 bases and J by 4 bases, and 19 bases separated the two germline ends. The CDR3 loop spans 16 amino acids. In germline, CDR1 is MGHRA, CDR2 YSYEKL.

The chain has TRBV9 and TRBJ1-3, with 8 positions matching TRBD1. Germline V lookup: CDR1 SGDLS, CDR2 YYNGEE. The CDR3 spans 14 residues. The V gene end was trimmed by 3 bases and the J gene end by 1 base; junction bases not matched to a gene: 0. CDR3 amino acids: CASSGQGSGNTIYF. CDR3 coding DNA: TGTGCCAGCAGCGGACAGGGGTCTGGAAACACCATATATTTT.

The CDR3 nucleotides are TGCGCCAGCAGCCAAGGACGGACAGCCTACTACAATGAGCAGTTCTTC. It yields the protein CASSQGRTAYYNEQFF. The genes are TRBV4-3 and TRBJ2-1; D is possibly TRBD1 (6 bases). In germline, CDR1 is LGHNA, CDR2 YSLEER. The CDR3 sequence is 16 residues long. The V end lost 1 base, the J end lost 3 bases, and 13 bases lay between the germline ends.

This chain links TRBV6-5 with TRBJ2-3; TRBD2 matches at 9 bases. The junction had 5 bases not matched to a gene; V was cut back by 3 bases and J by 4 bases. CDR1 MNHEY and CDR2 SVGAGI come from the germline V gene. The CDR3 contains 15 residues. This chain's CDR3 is CASSYSGSAPDTQYF. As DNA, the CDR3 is TGTGCCAGCAGTTATAGCGGGAGTGCCCCAGATACGCAGTATTTT.

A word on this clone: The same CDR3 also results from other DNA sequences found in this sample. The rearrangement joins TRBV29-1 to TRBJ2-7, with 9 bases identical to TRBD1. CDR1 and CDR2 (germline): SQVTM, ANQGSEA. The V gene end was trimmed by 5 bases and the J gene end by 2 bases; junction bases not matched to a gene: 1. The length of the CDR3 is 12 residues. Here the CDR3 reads CSVRQGAYEQYF. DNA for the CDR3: TGCAGCGTTCGACAGGGGGCCTACGAGCAGTACTTC.

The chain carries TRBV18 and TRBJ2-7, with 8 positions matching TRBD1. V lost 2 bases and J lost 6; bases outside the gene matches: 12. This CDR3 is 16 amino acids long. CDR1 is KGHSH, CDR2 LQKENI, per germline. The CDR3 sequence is CASSPFVTRQGSEQYF. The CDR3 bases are TGTGCCAGCTCACCATTTGTCACGAGACAGGGGAGCGAGCAGTACTTC.

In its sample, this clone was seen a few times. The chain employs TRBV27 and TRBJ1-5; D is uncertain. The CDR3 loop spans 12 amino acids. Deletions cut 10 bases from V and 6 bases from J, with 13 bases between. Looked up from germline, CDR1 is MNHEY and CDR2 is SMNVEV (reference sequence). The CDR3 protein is CATAGVGQPQHF. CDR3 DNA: TGTGCCACCGCCGGGGTGGGTCAGCCCCAGCATTTT.

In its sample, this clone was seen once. The CDR3 is CSADRVYEQYF. CDR3 sequence (DNA): TGCAGTGCTGACAGGGTCTACGAGCAGTACTTC. The chain recombines TRBV20-1 with TRBJ2-7, with 7 positions matching TRBD1. CDR1 is DFQATT, CDR2 SNEGSKA, per germline (reference sequence). Trimming took 5 bases from V and 3 from J; bases not matched to a gene: 1. This CDR3 has 11 amino acids.

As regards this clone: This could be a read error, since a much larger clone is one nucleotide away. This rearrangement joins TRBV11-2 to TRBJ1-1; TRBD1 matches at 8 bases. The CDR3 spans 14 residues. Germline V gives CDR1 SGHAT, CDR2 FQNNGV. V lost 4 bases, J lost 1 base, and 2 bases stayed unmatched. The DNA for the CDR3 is TGTGCCAGCAGCTCAGGACAGGGGAACACTGAAGCTTTCTTT. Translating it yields CASSSGQGNTEAFF.

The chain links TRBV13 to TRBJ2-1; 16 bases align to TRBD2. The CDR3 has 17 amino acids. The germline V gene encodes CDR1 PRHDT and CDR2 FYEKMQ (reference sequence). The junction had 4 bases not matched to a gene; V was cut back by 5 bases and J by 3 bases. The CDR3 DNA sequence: TGTGCCAGCAGCCCGGGGACTAGCGGGAGGGTCTACAATGAGCAGTTCTTC. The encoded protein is CASSPGTSGRVYNEQFF.

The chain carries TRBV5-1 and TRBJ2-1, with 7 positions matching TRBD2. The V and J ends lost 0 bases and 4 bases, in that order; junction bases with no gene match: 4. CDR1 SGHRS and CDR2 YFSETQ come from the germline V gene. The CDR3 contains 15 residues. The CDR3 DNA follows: TGCGCCAGCAGCTTGGGATCTAGCGGTTACAATGAGCAGTTCTTC. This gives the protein CASSLGSSGYNEQFF. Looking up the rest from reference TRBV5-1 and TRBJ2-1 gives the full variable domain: KAGVTQTPRYLIKTRGQQVTLSCSPISGHRSVSWYQQTPGQGLQFLFEYFSETQRNKGNFPGRFSGRQFSNSRSEMNVSTLELGDSALYLCASSLGSSGYNEQFFGPGTRLTVL.

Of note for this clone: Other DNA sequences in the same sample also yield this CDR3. The CDR3 coding sequence is TGTGCCAGCAGCTTAGGCGGGAGCACAGATACGCAGTATTTT. Translation gives CASSLGGSTDTQYF. The rearrangement links TRBV11-3 to TRBJ2-3; D possibly corresponds to TRBD2 (5 bases). V lost 1 base to trimming and J lost 0 bases, with 5 bases between them. The CDR3 is made up of 14 amino acids. The V gene's germline CDR1 is SGHNT and CDR2 YENEEA.

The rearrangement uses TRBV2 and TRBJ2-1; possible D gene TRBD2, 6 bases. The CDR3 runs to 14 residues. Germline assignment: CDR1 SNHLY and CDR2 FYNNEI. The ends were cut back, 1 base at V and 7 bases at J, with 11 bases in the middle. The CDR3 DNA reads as TGTGCCAGCAGTGAAGAGACTAGTATTAATGAGCAGTTCTTC. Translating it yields CASSEETSINEQFF.

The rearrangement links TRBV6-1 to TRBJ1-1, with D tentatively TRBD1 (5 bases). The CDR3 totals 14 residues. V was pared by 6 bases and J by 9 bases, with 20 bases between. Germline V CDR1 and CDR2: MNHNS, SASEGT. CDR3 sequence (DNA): TGTGCCAGCAGACACGGACAACTTCAGTTGAAAGCTTTCTTT. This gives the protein CASRHGQLQLKAFF.